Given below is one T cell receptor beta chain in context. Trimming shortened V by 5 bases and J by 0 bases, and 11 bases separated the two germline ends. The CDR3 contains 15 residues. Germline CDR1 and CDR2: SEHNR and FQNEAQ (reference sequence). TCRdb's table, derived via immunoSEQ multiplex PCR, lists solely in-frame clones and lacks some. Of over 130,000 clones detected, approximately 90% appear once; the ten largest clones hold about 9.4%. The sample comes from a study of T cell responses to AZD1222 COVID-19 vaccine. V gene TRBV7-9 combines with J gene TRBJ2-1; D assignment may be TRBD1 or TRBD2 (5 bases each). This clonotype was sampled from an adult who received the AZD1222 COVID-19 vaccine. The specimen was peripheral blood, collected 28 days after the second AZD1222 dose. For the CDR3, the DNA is TGTGCCAGCAGCACCCGGGACCGCTCCTACAATGAGCAGTTCTTC. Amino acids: CASSTRDRSYNEQFF.